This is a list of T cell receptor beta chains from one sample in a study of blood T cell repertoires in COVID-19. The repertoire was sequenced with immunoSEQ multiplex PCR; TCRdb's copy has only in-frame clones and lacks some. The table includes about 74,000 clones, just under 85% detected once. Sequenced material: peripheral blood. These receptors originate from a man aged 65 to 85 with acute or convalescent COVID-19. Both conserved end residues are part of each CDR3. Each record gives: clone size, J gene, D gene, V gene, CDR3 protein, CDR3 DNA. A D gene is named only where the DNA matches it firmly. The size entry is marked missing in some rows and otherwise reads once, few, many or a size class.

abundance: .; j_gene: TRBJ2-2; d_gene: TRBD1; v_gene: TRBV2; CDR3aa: CASSYRGLPYGELFF; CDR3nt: TGTGCCAGCAGTTACAGGGGGCTCCCATACGGGGAGCTGTTTTTT
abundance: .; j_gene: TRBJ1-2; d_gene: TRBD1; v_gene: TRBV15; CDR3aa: CATSRPRAALQGAAYGYTF; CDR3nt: TGTGCCACCAGCAGGCCGCGCGCCGCTCTACAGGGGGCGGCCTATGGCTACACCTTC
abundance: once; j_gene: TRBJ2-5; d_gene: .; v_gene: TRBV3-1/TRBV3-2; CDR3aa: CASSLSQGRAQYF; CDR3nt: TGTGCCAGCAGCCTCTCTCAGGGGAGAGCCCAGTACTTC
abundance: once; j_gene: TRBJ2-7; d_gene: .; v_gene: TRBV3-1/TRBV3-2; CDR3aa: CASSQEGRTAPYEQYF; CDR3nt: TGTGCCAGCAGCCAAGAGGGCCGGACTGCTCCCTACGAGCAGTACTTC
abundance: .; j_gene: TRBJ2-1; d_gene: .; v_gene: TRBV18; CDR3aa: CASSPLGVLDSDNEQFF; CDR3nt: TGTGCCAGCTCACCACTAGGGGTTTTGGACAGTGACAATGAGCAGTTCTTC
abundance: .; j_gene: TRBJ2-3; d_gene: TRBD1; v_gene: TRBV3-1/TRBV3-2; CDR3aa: CASSRQGADTQYF; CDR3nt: TGTGCCAGCAGCCGGCAGGGGGCAGATACGCAGTATTTT
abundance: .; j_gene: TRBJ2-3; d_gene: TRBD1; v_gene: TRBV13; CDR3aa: CASSLRQGADTQYF; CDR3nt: TGTGCCAGCAGCTTGAGGCAGGGGGCAGATACGCAGTATTTT
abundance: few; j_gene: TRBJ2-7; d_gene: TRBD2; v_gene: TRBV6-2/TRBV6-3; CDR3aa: CASSIRREVEQYF; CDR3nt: TGTGCCAGCAGCATACGTCGGGAGGTAGAGCAGTACTTC
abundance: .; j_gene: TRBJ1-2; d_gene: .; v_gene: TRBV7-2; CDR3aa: CASSLARQNYGYTF; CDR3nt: TGTGCCAGCAGCTTAGCGCGGCAGAACTATGGCTACACCTTC
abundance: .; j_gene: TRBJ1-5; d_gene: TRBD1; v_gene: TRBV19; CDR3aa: CATGRTGPNQPQHF; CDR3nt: TGTGCCACGGGGAGGACAGGGCCCAATCAGCCCCAGCATTTT
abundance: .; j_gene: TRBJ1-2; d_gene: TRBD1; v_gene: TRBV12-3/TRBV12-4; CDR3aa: CASIDRGHGYTF; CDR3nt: TGTGCCAGCATCGACAGGGGTCATGGCTACACCTTC
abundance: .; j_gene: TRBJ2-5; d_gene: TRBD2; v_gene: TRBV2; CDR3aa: CASLRTSLAETQYF; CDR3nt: TGTGCCAGCCTCCGGACTAGCCTTGCCGAGACCCAGTACTTC